Following are 27 T cell receptor beta chains from one sample sequenced in a study of blood T cell repertoires in COVID-19. Generated by immunoSEQ multiplex PCR, the TCRdb table keeps only in-frame clones and is missing some. This table has some 260,000 clones, 86% appearing once. Sequenced material: PBMCs or T cells enriched from blood (not recorded which). The receptors were gathered from a man between 40 and 49 years old who had recovered from COVID-19.

The rearrangement links TRBV6-5 to TRBJ1-5, with D tentatively TRBD1 (6 bases). The V gene's germline CDR1 is MNHEY and CDR2 SVGAGI. This CDR3 contains 14 residues. V was trimmed by 7 bases and J by 0 bases, leaving 10 bases between them. CDR3: CASIQGYSNQPQHF. CDR3 sequence (DNA): TGTGCCAGCATACAGGGCTATAGCAATCAGCCCCAGCATTTT.

This clone was seen a single time. The genes are TRBV27 and TRBJ2-7; D is possibly TRBD2 (6 bases). CDR1 MNHEY and CDR2 SMNVEV come from the germline V gene (reference sequence). The CDR3 is 15 amino acids. V lost 6 bases and J 0 bases, leaving 15 bases between the germline ends. The CDR3 sequence: CASRFLTGDSYEQYF. The CDR3 coding sequence is TGTGCCAGCAGGTTTCTGACGGGGGACTCCTACGAGCAGTACTTC.

This chain uses TRBV9 with TRBJ2-7; TRBD2 agrees at 8 bases. With 0 bases clipped from V and 1 base from J, the junction kept 6 bases outside the gene matches. The length of the CDR3 is 16 residues. Germline CDR1 is SGDLS and CDR2 is YYNGEE. CDR3 amino acids: CASSVGAGDLSYEQYF. In nucleotides, the CDR3 is TGTGCCAGCAGCGTAGGAGCGGGGGACCTATCCTACGAGCAGTACTTC.

The gene calls are TRBV7-2 and TRBJ2-3; 9 bases agree with TRBD2. This CDR3 has 13 residues. Germline-derived CDR1 and CDR2 are SGHTA and FQGNSA. Germline trimming cut 5 bases from V and 12 bases from J; bases unmatched to any gene: 9. DNA for the CDR3: TGTGCCAGCAGCACCCCAGGCGGGGGGGCCCAGTATTTT. Its translation: CASSTPGGGAQYF.

The rearrangement joins TRBV5-1 to TRBJ2-3; TRBD1 might be the D (5 bases). The CDR3 runs 16 residues. The V end lost 5 bases, the J end lost 10 bases, and 26 bases lay between the germline ends. Germline loops: CDR1 SGHRS, CDR2 YFSETQ. DNA of the CDR3: TGCGCCAGCAGTAAGGGAACAGGCCCAGCGTCGGTGGCGCAGTATTTT. Translation gives CASSKGTGPASVAQYF. Drawing the rest from reference TRBV5-1 and TRBJ2-3, the complete variable domain is KAGVTQTPRYLIKTRGQQVTLSCSPISGHRSVSWYQQTPGQGLQFLFEYFSETQRNKGNFPGRFSGRQFSNSRSEMNVSTLELGDSALYLCASSKGTGPASVAQYFGPGTRLTVL.

The chain combines TRBV13 with TRBJ1-5; TRBD1 is a possible D gene (5 bases). Germline CDR1 is PRHDT and CDR2 is FYEKMQ (reference sequence). V was pared by 5 bases and J by 6 bases, with 23 bases between. The CDR3 loop spans 17 amino acids. The CDR3 protein is CASSRQLSAGRSQPQHF. The CDR3 bases are TGTGCCAGCAGCCGTCAATTATCGGCAGGGAGGTCTCAGCCCCAGCATTTT. The full variable domain, with the rest looked up from reference TRBV13 and TRBJ1-5, is AAGVIQSPRHLIKEKRETATLKCYPIPRHDTVYWYQQGPGQDPQFLISFYEKMQSDKGSIPDRFSAQQFSDYHSELNMSSLELGDSALYFCASSRQLSAGRSQPQHFGDGTRLSIL.

The chain recombines TRBV7-8 with TRBJ1-6; D gene unclear. Looked up from germline, CDR1 is SGHVS and CDR2 is FQNEAQ. The CDR3 runs to 14 residues. Trimming took off 2 bases at V and 8 bases at J, with 10 bases between the two ends. CDR3 in amino acids: CASSLSPTDSPLHF. The CDR3 nucleotides are TGTGCCAGCAGCTTATCCCCTACTGATTCACCCCTCCACTTT.

The V call is TRBV12-3 or TRBV12-4, the J call TRBJ1-5; TRBD1 might be the D (5 bases). The length of the CDR3 is 12 residues. Trimming took off 6 bases at V and 8 bases at J, with 11 bases between the two ends. The CDR3 DNA is TGTGCCAGCAGCCAGGGTCTTGAGCCCCAGCATTTT. Protein: CASSQGLEPQHF.

The V and J genes are TRBV9 and TRBJ1-2; 7 nucleotides align to TRBD1. This CDR3 region has 15 residues. The trim removed 0 bases at V and 3 bases at J, leaving 5 bases unmatched. Germline-derived CDR1 and CDR2 are SGDLS and YYNGEE. In nucleotides, the CDR3 is TGTGCCAGCAGCGTAGCGGCAGGGGGTGACTATGGCTACACCTTC. Its translation is CASSVAAGGDYGYTF.

J is TRBJ2-1 and V is TRBV28, with 9 bases identical to TRBD2. With V trimmed by 2 bases and J by 5 bases, 7 bases remained unmatched. CDR1 and CDR2 from the germline V gene are MDHEN and SYDVKM. This CDR3 comprises 16 residues. The CDR3 sequence: CASSLLAGGRHNEQFF. The CDR3 DNA follows: TGTGCCAGCAGTTTACTTGCGGGAGGGCGTCACAATGAGCAGTTCTTC. Based on the CDR3 plus reference TRBV28 and TRBJ2-1, the full variable domain is DVKVTQSSRYLVKRTGEKVFLECVQDMDHENMFWYRQDPGLGLRLIYFSYDVKMKEKGDIPEGYSVSREKKERFSLILESASTNQTSMYLCASSLLAGGRHNEQFFGPGTRLTVL.

This clone was observed a handful of times. V usage is TRBV3-1 (or the pseudogene TRBV3-2) and J usage is TRBJ1-6; tentatively, D is TRBD1 (6 bases). The CDR3 length is 17 residues. Looked up from germline, CDR1 is LGHDT and CDR2 is YNNKEL (reference sequence). Between the trimmed V and J ends, which lost 1 base and 3 bases, there was a span of 13 bases. The CDR3 sequence: CASSQGGGDHYNSPLHF. The DNA of the CDR3 is TGTGCCAGCAGCCAAGGAGGGGGGGACCACTATAATTCACCCCTCCACTTT.

The V and J genes are TRBV2 and TRBJ1-2; 7 bases are a match to TRBD1. Germline V CDR1 and CDR2: SNHLY, FYNNEI. V was pared by 7 bases and J by 8 bases, with 13 bases of the junction left unmatched. CDR3 length: 14 amino acids. The CDR3 sequence is CASTEIGGAYGYTF. CDR3 DNA: TGTGCCAGCACGGAGATAGGGGGCGCCTACGGCTACACCTTC.

There are a few counts of this clone. The rearrangement uses TRBV10-3 and TRBJ1-4, with TRBD1 matching 7 bases. V shed 6 bases, J shed 3 bases, and the junction held 10 bases outside the gene matches. This CDR3 has 16 residues. Germline lookup yields CDR1 ENHRY and CDR2 SYGVKD. CDR3 in amino acids: CAISSVRDSSNEKLFF. Here the CDR3 DNA reads TGTGCCATCAGCTCAGTCCGGGACAGCTCTAATGAAAAACTGTTTTTT.

J is TRBJ1-1 and V is TRBV19; D is perhaps TRBD1 (6 bases). This CDR3 spans 16 amino acids. Trimming pared 2 bases from V and 0 bases from J, leaving 13 bases between. CDR1 LNHDA and CDR2 SQIVND come from the germline V gene (reference sequence). The CDR3 spells CASSIRFGQLNTEAFF. DNA of the CDR3: TGTGCCAGTAGTATAAGATTCGGACAGCTGAACACTGAAGCTTTCTTT.

The chain uses TRBV10-3 and TRBJ2-7, with 10 bases aligning to TRBD2. Germline V lookup: CDR1 ENHRY, CDR2 SYGVKD. V lost 0 bases, J lost 4 bases, and 3 bases stayed unmatched. This CDR3 spans 15 amino acids. This chain's CDR3 is CAISESATSGYEQYF. The CDR3 nucleotides are TGTGCCATCAGTGAGTCGGCGACTAGCGGGTACGAGCAGTACTTC.

The chain recombines TRBV27 with TRBJ2-3; D possibly corresponds to TRBD2 (7 bases). V lost 5 bases and J lost 5, with 20 bases in between. This CDR3 contains 16 residues. Per the germline V gene, CDR1 is MNHEY and CDR2 is SMNVEV (reference sequence). The CDR3 loop is CASSPSRGGPGDTQYF. CDR3 in DNA: TGTGCCAGCAGTCCTTCGAGGGGGGGCCCGGGAGATACGCAGTATTTT.

The chain couples TRBV7-3 to TRBJ1-6; perhaps TRBD1 as D (6 bases). Germline V gene lookup returns CDR1 SGHTA and CDR2 FQGTGA. CDR3 length: 15 residues. With 5 bases removed from V and 8 bases from J, the gap between germline ends came to 16 bases. CDR3 bases: TGTGCCAGCAGCGTAGCGGGGGGGGCCGATTCACCCCTCCACTTT. It is translated as CASSVAGGADSPLHF.

The chain joins TRBV7-9 to TRBJ1-2, with 8 bases identical to TRBD1. From germline, CDR1 is SEHNR and CDR2 FQNEAQ (reference sequence). The V and J ends lost 1 base and 3 bases, in that order; junction bases with no gene match: 4. This CDR3 is 15 amino acids long. The CDR3 DNA reads as TGTGCCAGCAGCTTAGTAGCAGGGGGCGACTATGGCTACACCTTC. It yields the protein CASSLVAGGDYGYTF.

This clone appeared once. This chain uses TRBV19 with TRBJ2-7, with D possibly matching TRBD2 (6 bases). Looked up from germline, CDR1 is LNHDA and CDR2 is SQIVND (reference sequence). V was clipped by 4 bases and J by 5 bases, with 15 bases between them. The CDR3 runs 14 residues. CDR3 sequence reads: CASSTPGSVNEQYF. The DNA of the CDR3 is TGTGCCAGTAGTACCCCCGGGAGCGTCAACGAGCAGTACTTC.

The rearrangement uses TRBV2 and TRBJ2-2, with D maybe TRBD1 (5 bases). This CDR3 has 14 amino acids. Germline assignment: CDR1 SNHLY and CDR2 FYNNEI. With 7 bases removed from V and 6 bases from J, the gap between germline ends came to 15 bases. CDR3 DNA sequence: TGTGCCAGCATTGTAACTGACAGCCCCGGGGAGCTGTTTTTT. Its protein is CASIVTDSPGELFF.

The J gene is TRBJ2-3, the V gene TRBV28; TRBD1 aligns across 9 bases. Trimming took 5 bases from V and 2 from J; bases not matched to a gene: 8. The CDR3 loop spans 16 amino acids. The germline CDR1 and CDR2 sequences are MDHEN and SYDVKM. As DNA, the CDR3 is TGTGCCAGCAGTATACAGGGGGCCCTACTCACAGATACGCAGTATTTT. This sequence encodes CASSIQGALLTDTQYF.

This clone was seen once. This chain connects TRBV5-4 to TRBJ1-3; D is unclear. Deletions cut 0 bases from V and 2 bases from J, with 9 bases between. This CDR3 has 15 residues. The germline CDR1 and CDR2 sequences are SGHNT and YYREEE (reference sequence). CDR3 nucleotides: TGTGCCAGCAGCTTGGATGCGGGGACTGGAAACACCATATATTTT. Amino acid sequence: CASSLDAGTGNTIYF.

This sequence joins TRBV3-1 (or the pseudogene TRBV3-2) and TRBJ2-4; 8 positions match TRBD2. CDR1 and CDR2 from the germline V gene are LGHDT and YNNKEL (reference sequence). V shed 3 bases and J 8 bases; nucleotides not matched to a gene: 9. The CDR3 extends over 15 amino acids. The CDR3 loop is CASSHWREVADIQYF. In DNA, the CDR3 is TGTGCCAGCAGCCACTGGCGGGAGGTGGCGGACATTCAGTACTTC.

The chain uses TRBV5-4 and TRBJ2-1; 12 nucleotides line up with TRBD2. CDR1 SGHNT and CDR2 YYREEE come from the germline V gene (reference sequence). V trimming: 7 bases; J trimming: 7 bases; junction bases outside the gene matches: 12. The CDR3 is 16 amino acids. This CDR3 is CASALGLAGGQNEQFF. The CDR3 coding sequence is TGTGCCAGCGCTCTGGGGCTAGCGGGGGGGCAAAATGAGCAGTTCTTC.

This clone was counted once. The chain links TRBV27 to TRBJ2-5; perhaps TRBD1 as D (6 bases). There are 15 residues in the CDR3. Looked up from germline, CDR1 is MNHEY and CDR2 is SMNVEV (reference sequence). The V and J ends lost 6 bases and 1 base respectively, with 15 bases between them. In nucleotides, the CDR3 is TGTGCCAGCAGGGCCCGACAGGACTCCCAAGAGACCCAGTACTTC. Its translation: CASRARQDSQETQYF.

J is TRBJ2-1 and V is TRBV29-1; 15 nucleotides match TRBD2. J was trimmed by 7 bases and V by 6 bases; bases with no gene match: 7. The CDR3 is 15 residues long. Germline V gene data show CDR1 as SQVTM and CDR2 as ANQGSEA. The CDR3 DNA reads TGCAGCGTCGCGGGACTAGCGGGAGGCAAGAATGAGCAGTTCTTC. This gives the protein CSVAGLAGGKNEQFF.

The chain links TRBV7-9 to TRBJ2-2; weak D call: TRBD1 (5 bases). The germline V and J ends were trimmed by 11 bases and 0 bases, with 16 bases remaining between them. The CDR3 totals 15 residues. Per germline, CDR1 SEHNR and CDR2 FQNEAQ (reference sequence). The CDR3 is CAGLTDRANTGELFF. The CDR3 DNA sequence: TGTGCCGGATTAACAGACAGAGCGAACACCGGGGAGCTGTTTTTT.